The 25 T cell receptor beta chains in this list originate from one sample, sequenced in a study of T cells in Graves' hyperthyroidism and ophthalmopathy. Template material for amplifying TCR beta CDR3 regions consisted of RNA transcripts. Using the HTBI primer set, a first-round RT-PCR was run on the TCR CDR3. MiXCR, applied by TCRdb to the multiplex PCR reads, yields one record per CDR3 protein. The data show 700,000 or so distinct CDR3 sequences, about 15% seen once. The sample taken for sequencing was blood. The receptors shown here come from a man aged 18 to 30 with Graves' hyperthyroidism.

This clonotype has a handful of counts. V and J are TRBV15 and TRBJ1-4; D is undetermined. The CDR3 extends over 15 amino acids. CDR1 and CDR2 (germline): LNHNV, YYDKDF (reference sequence). With 1 base removed from V and 4 bases from J, the gap between germline ends came to 10 bases. The CDR3 DNA reads TGTGCCACCAGCAGAGGGTCGTCGGTTAATGAAAAACTGTTTTTT. Its protein is CATSRGSSVNEKLFF.

This chain connects TRBV7-9 to TRBJ1-4, with D hard to call. The CDR3 runs 13 residues. Trimming took 6 bases from V and 5 from J, leaving 10 bases between them. Looked up from germline, CDR1 is SEHNR and CDR2 is FQNEAQ (reference sequence). The CDR3 coding sequence is TGTGCCAGCAGTCTTAGGTCGAATGAAAAACTGTTTTTT. Its translation is CASSLRSNEKLFF.

This clonotype was counted at least ten times. This chain uses TRBV20-1 with TRBJ2-3; 7 bases are shared with TRBD2. Germline V gene sequence: CDR1 DFQATT, CDR2 SNEGSKA (reference sequence). The length of the CDR3 is 14 residues. The J segment lost 2 bases and the V segment lost 6 bases, leaving 8 bases of the junction unmatched. The CDR3 sequence: CSATSLAHTDTQYF. CDR3 in DNA: TGCAGTGCCACGTCACTAGCGCACACAGATACGCAGTATTTT.

This clonotype has more than one count but fewer than ten. The chain joins TRBV30 to TRBJ2-7, with 8 bases aligning to TRBD2. CDR1 is GTSNPN and CDR2 is SVGIG in the germline V gene (reference sequence). The trim removed 1 base at V and 7 bases at J, leaving 9 bases unmatched. This CDR3 has 14 residues. The CDR3 sequence is CAWSGPAGVGEQYF. Written as DNA, the CDR3 is TGTGCCTGGAGTGGACCAGCGGGAGTGGGAGAGCAGTACTTC.

CDR3 sequence: CASSFFGEGAWPQHF. CDR3 sequence (DNA): TGTGCCAGCAGTTTTTTTGGTGAGGGGGCATGGCCCCAGCATTTT. This chain joins TRBV28 and TRBJ1-5; 7 nucleotides line up with TRBD1. Germline loops: CDR1 MDHEN, CDR2 SYDVKM. J lost 9 bases, V lost 3 bases, and 11 bases had no gene match. The CDR3 extends over 15 amino acids.

This chain uses TRBV28 with TRBJ2-5; TRBD2 might be the D (5 bases). With 1 base removed from V and 2 bases from J, the gap between germline ends came to 17 bases. In germline, CDR1 is MDHEN, CDR2 SYDVKM. The CDR3 is made up of 17 amino acids. CDR3 residues: CASSLSASPIWQETQYF. The CDR3 region has the DNA TGTGCCAGCAGTTTATCGGCTAGCCCTATCTGGCAAGAGACCCAGTACTTC.

This clonotype has ten or more counts. V gene TRBV20-1 combines with J gene TRBJ2-1; tentative D call: TRBD2 (6 bases). Germline V gene sequence: CDR1 DFQATT, CDR2 SNEGSKA (reference sequence). Trimming stripped 5 bases from V and 4 bases from J, with 18 bases between. CDR3 length equals 15 residues. The CDR3 spells CSAPRDSGYYNEQFF. The CDR3 region has the DNA TGCAGTGCTCCTCGAGATAGCGGATATTACAATGAGCAGTTCTTC.

CDR3 coding DNA: TGTGCCTGGAGTGCCTCAGCGGACGGTGGGGGCTATGGCTACACCTTC. Translation: CAWSASADGGGYGYTF. The genes are TRBV30 and TRBJ1-2; maybe TRBD1 (5 bases). The CDR3 has 16 amino acids. V lost 1 base and J lost 4, with 19 bases in between. The germline CDR1 and CDR2 sequences are GTSNPN and SVGIG (reference sequence).

This chain uses TRBV11-3 with TRBJ2-1, with TRBD2 identical over 7 bases. The CDR3 has 16 residues. Germline loops: CDR1 SGHNT, CDR2 YENEEA. The J segment lost 5 bases and the V segment lost 6 bases, leaving 13 bases of the junction unmatched. The CDR3 nucleotides are TGTGCCAGCAGTGGGGGGGTGGGGGACGGGGACAATGAGCAGTTCTTC. Translating gives CASSGGVGDGDNEQFF.

The chain recombines TRBV6-2 or TRBV6-3 with TRBJ2-3; D is unclear. The CDR3 is 14 amino acids. Germline CDR1 is MNHEY and CDR2 is SVGEGT. The V gene lost 7 bases and the J gene lost 4 bases, with 15 bases spanning the gap. The CDR3 loop is CASTLLGRADTQYF. The CDR3 DNA sequence: TGTGCCAGCACCCTACTCGGTAGGGCAGATACGCAGTATTTT.

This chain connects TRBV6-1 to TRBJ1-3; D not resolved. CDR1 and CDR2 (germline): MNHNS, SASEGT. Trimming left V 6 bases short and J 1 base short, with 22 bases between. This CDR3 is 18 amino acids long. CDR3 loop: CASRVSGGGRPSGNTIYF. In DNA form, the CDR3 reads TGTGCCAGCAGGGTCTCCGGAGGAGGGCGGCCATCTGGAAACACCATATATTTT.

This clonotype was seen many times. The J gene is TRBJ2-7, the V gene TRBV12-3 or TRBV12-4; D perhaps matches TRBD2 (7 bases). The CDR3 is 14 residues long. Trimming took off 7 bases at V and 2 bases at J, with 15 bases between the two ends. This CDR3 is CASKQGGPAYEQYF. DNA of the CDR3: TGTGCCAGCAAACAGGGAGGGCCCGCCTACGAGCAGTACTTC.

This clonotype was detected ten times or more. In nucleotides, the CDR3 is TGCGCCAGCAGCTTGGAGTGGACATCGGGTAACGAGCAGTACTTC. Translating it yields CASSLEWTSGNEQYF. This chain joins TRBV5-1 and TRBJ2-7; TRBD1 is a possible D gene (5 bases). This CDR3 has 15 residues. The germline V gene encodes CDR1 SGHRS and CDR2 YFSETQ. V was cut by 0 bases and J by 5 bases, with 15 bases left in between. Complete variable domain (other parts from reference TRBV5-1 and TRBJ2-7): KAGVTQTPRYLIKTRGQQVTLSCSPISGHRSVSWYQQTPGQGLQFLFEYFSETQRNKGNFPGRFSGRQFSNSRSEMNVSTLELGDSALYLCASSLEWTSGNEQYFGPGTRLTVT.

This sequence joins TRBV4-1 and TRBJ2-7; D gene ambiguous. From germline, CDR1 is MGHRA and CDR2 YSYEKL. This CDR3 comprises 14 residues. V dropped 1 base and J dropped 3 bases, with 10 bases sitting between them. CDR3 protein: CASSQGGIDYEQYF. The CDR3, as DNA: TGCGCCAGCAGCCAAGGGGGAATAGACTACGAGCAGTACTTC.

This clonotype was counted ten times or more. The chain joins TRBV27 to TRBJ2-4; unclear D gene. This CDR3 is built from 16 residues. Germline loops: CDR1 MNHEY, CDR2 SMNVEV (reference sequence). V lost 5 bases and J lost 0, with 14 bases in between. The CDR3 DNA reads TGTGCCAGCAGTGCCCGACGGAGACTAGCCAAAAACATTCAGTACTTC. Its protein is CASSARRRLAKNIQYF.

As concerns this clonotype: This could be a read error, since a much larger clone is one nucleotide away. The chain joins TRBV28 to TRBJ1-1; maybe TRBD1 (6 bases). The V end lost 6 bases, the J end lost 12 bases, and 17 bases lay between the germline ends. The CDR3 loop spans 12 amino acids. Per the germline V gene, CDR1 is MDHEN and CDR2 is SYDVKM. The CDR3 region is CASSVGGVSTFF. CDR3 bases: TGTGCCAGCAGCGTTGGGGGCGTCTCTACTTTCTTT.

There are a few counts of this clonotype. Sequence at one end of the junction differs from germline and may be a read error. The rearrangement joins TRBV28 to TRBJ2-1; a weak D match, TRBD2 (6 bases). This CDR3 comprises 15 residues. Germline lookup yields CDR1 MDHEN and CDR2 SYDVKM. This CDR3 reads CTSTLSMGLDNEQFF. CDR3 coding DNA: TGTACCAGCACCCTATCTATGGGACTCGACAATGAGCAGTTCTTC.

This clonotype was observed at least ten times. The V and J genes are TRBV30 and TRBJ2-1; TRBD2 is a possible D gene (6 bases). V was trimmed by 3 bases and J by 6 bases, leaving 21 bases between them. From germline, CDR1 is GTSNPN and CDR2 SVGIG (reference sequence). This CDR3 has 16 residues. CDR3 in amino acids: CAWRSLFGGTLNEQFF. Here the CDR3 DNA reads TGTGCCTGGAGGTCTTTGTTTGGGGGGACCCTCAATGAGCAGTTCTTC.

This clonotype was found once. The rearrangement joins TRBV5-8 to TRBJ2-1; D unclear. CDR3 size: 12 residues. The germline V gene encodes CDR1 SGHTS and CDR2 YDEGEE. The V end was cut by 6 bases, the J end by 4 bases, with 8 bases between. The CDR3 loop is CASMWRYNEQFF. The CDR3 region has the DNA TGTGCCAGCATGTGGCGATACAATGAGCAGTTCTTC.

This clonotype was detected many times. This chain uses TRBV19 with TRBJ2-3, with 12 bases matching TRBD2. Germline assignment: CDR1 LNHDA and CDR2 SQIVND (reference sequence). The CDR3 consists of 18 residues. Losses at the gene ends were 1 base for V and 0 bases for J; bases not matched to a gene: 5. CDR3 nucleotide sequence: TGTGCCAGTAGTATAGGGCTAGCGGGAGGGCCGAGCACAGATACGCAGTATTTT. It codes for CASSIGLAGGPSTDTQYF.

This clonotype was observed a handful of times. The chain links TRBV27 to TRBJ2-1, with TRBD1 as a possible D gene (6 bases). This CDR3 spans 14 amino acids. Germline CDR1 reads MNHEY; CDR2 reads SMNVEV (reference sequence). The V gene lost 5 bases and the J gene lost 6 bases, with 14 bases spanning the gap. CDR3 sequence reads: CASSLPRRGNEQFF. The CDR3 DNA reads as TGTGCCAGCAGTCTCCCCCGCAGGGGCAATGAGCAGTTCTTC.

The chain employs TRBV7-6 and TRBJ2-6, with D perhaps TRBD1 (6 bases). The ends were cut back, 5 bases at V and 4 bases at J, with 18 bases in the middle. This CDR3 has 17 amino acids. Germline lookup yields CDR1 SGHVS and CDR2 FNYEAQ. The DNA for the CDR3 is TGTGCCAGCAGCCCCAGGGGTCAGGGGCTAGGGGCCAACGTCCTGACTTTC. Translated: CASSPRGQGLGANVLTF. Full variable domain (missing parts from reference TRBV7-6 and TRBJ2-6): GAGVSQSPRYKVTKRGQDVALRCDPISGHVSLYWYRQALGQGPEFLTYFNYEAQQDKSGLPNDRFSAERPEGSISTLTIQRTEQRDSAMYRCASSPRGQGLGANVLTFGAGSRLTVL.

This chain links TRBV12-3 or TRBV12-4 with TRBJ2-7; 8 nucleotides line up with TRBD1. Losses at the gene ends were 5 bases for V and 7 bases for J; bases not matched to a gene: 10. The CDR3 loop spans 14 amino acids. The CDR3 spells CASSLPPTGGEQYF. The CDR3 DNA reads TGTGCCAGCAGTCTCCCACCTACAGGGGGTGAGCAGTACTTC.

This clonotype was seen at least ten times. V gene TRBV27 combines with J gene TRBJ2-3; 15 nucleotides line up with TRBD2. The V segment lost 2 bases and the J segment 5 bases; nucleotides outside the gene matches: 8. Germline V gene sequence: CDR1 MNHEY, CDR2 SMNVEV (reference sequence). This CDR3 region has 18 residues. CDR3 amino acids: CASSLPWTSGRAGDTQYF. Written as DNA, the CDR3 is TGTGCCAGCAGTTTACCCTGGACTAGCGGGAGGGCCGGAGATACGCAGTATTTT.

This clonotype was seen a handful of times. The chain couples TRBV7-8 to TRBJ2-2, with D possibly being TRBD1 (5 bases). The germline V gene encodes CDR1 SGHVS and CDR2 FQNEAQ. The V and J ends lost 5 bases and 0 bases respectively, with 10 bases between them. The CDR3 spans 15 residues. The DNA for the CDR3 is TGTGCCAGCAGCCCCGTGGGGCCGAACACCGGGGAGCTGTTTTTT. Translation: CASSPVGPNTGELFF.